This passage covers 29 T cell receptor beta chains from one sample sequenced in a study of cytomegalovirus exposure and HLA in healthy donors. A multiplex PCR was run with 60 Vbeta primers and 13 Jbeta primers. Profiled with immunoSEQ multiplex PCR; TCRdb holds only in-frame clones, not every one. This sample has approximately 260,000 clones, with around 90% found just once. Sequencing was performed on PBMCs. These receptors were obtained from a girl aged 2-10 years in good health and CMV-seronegative.

CDR3 amino acids: CASSSRTSGNEQFF. The CDR3 DNA reads TGTGCCAGCAGCTCCCGGACTAGCGGGAATGAGCAGTTCTTC. The chain couples TRBV5-6 to TRBJ2-1; 11 positions match TRBD2. The CDR3 contains 14 residues. With V trimmed by 3 bases and J by 7 bases, 3 bases remained unmatched. Per germline, CDR1 SGHDT and CDR2 YYEEEE.

On this clone itself: A junction boundary mismatches the germline segment, possibly from a read error. J is TRBJ1-5 and V is TRBV7-9; a weak D match, TRBD1 (6 bases). CDR3 length: 13 residues. Germline V gives CDR1 SEHNR, CDR2 FQNEAQ (reference sequence). CDR3 DNA: TGTTCCAGCAGCTTGACAGGCGATCAGCCCCAGCATTTT. It encodes CSSSLTGDQPQHF.

This chain connects TRBV6-4 to TRBJ2-7; D unresolved. This CDR3 spans 10 amino acids. In germline, CDR1 is MRHNA, CDR2 SNTAGT. The germline V and J ends were trimmed by 2 bases and 7 bases, with 3 bases remaining between them. The CDR3 here is CASSDREQYF. Written as DNA, the CDR3 is TGTGCCAGCAGTGACCGGGAGCAGTACTTC.

This chain joins TRBV18 and TRBJ1-4; 8 positions match TRBD1. J gave up 5 bases and V 5 bases, and 7 bases lay outside the gene matches. The CDR3 is 15 amino acids. Germline V gene data show CDR1 as KGHSH and CDR2 as LQKENI. CDR3 protein: CASSTTDRGNEKLFF. The DNA for the CDR3 is TGTGCCAGCTCAACCACCGACAGGGGCAATGAAAAACTGTTTTTT.

The rearrangement links TRBV14 to TRBJ1-2; possible D gene TRBD1, 6 bases. The CDR3 consists of 15 residues. Per germline, CDR1 SGHDN and CDR2 FVKESK. Deletions cut 0 bases from V and 5 bases from J, with 13 bases between. The CDR3 DNA is TGTGCCAGCAGCCAAGATCTCGGACAGCCTTATGGCTACACCTTC. It is translated as CASSQDLGQPYGYTF.

This rearrangement joins TRBV28 to TRBJ2-4; 11 nucleotides align to TRBD1. The CDR3 contains 16 residues. Germline trimming cut 2 bases from V and 4 bases from J; bases unmatched to any gene: 4. The germline gives CDR1 MDHEN, CDR2 SYDVKM. This chain's CDR3 is CASSLLGQGGKNIQYF. The CDR3, as DNA: TGTGCCAGCAGTTTACTGGGACAGGGGGGGAAAAACATTCAGTACTTC.

The V and J genes are TRBV7-6 and TRBJ2-3; 11 positions match TRBD2. In germline, CDR1 is SGHVS, CDR2 FNYEAQ. This CDR3 region has 16 residues. V lost 5 bases to trimming and J lost 1 base; unmatched junction nucleotides: 5. The CDR3 reads CASSPLLAGGTDTQYF. The CDR3 bases are TGTGCCAGCAGCCCACTACTAGCGGGGGGCACAGATACGCAGTATTTT.

The rearrangement links TRBV29-1 to TRBJ1-2, with TRBD1 matching 12 bases. Germline-derived CDR1 and CDR2 are SQVTM and ANQGSEA. Trimming took 0 bases from V and 7 from J; bases not matched to a gene: 9. The CDR3 is 16 residues long. For the CDR3, the DNA is TGCAGCGTTGAAGATAAGAAGGGACAGGGGGCGCTTGGCTACACCTTC. It specifies CSVEDKKGQGALGYTF.

The chain couples TRBV10-3 to TRBJ2-3; 10 bases are shared with TRBD1. The CDR3 runs to 16 residues. Germline loops: CDR1 ENHRY, CDR2 SYGVKD. Trimming removed 4 bases from V and 3 bases from J; junction bases left unmatched: 7. CDR3 loop: CAISGTGTGVTDTQYF. The CDR3 nucleotides read TGTGCCATCAGTGGAACCGGGACAGGGGTGACAGATACGCAGTATTTT.

The V and J genes are TRBV19 and TRBJ1-2, with D possibly being TRBD1 (5 bases). This CDR3 is 13 amino acids long. From germline, CDR1 is LNHDA and CDR2 SQIVND (reference sequence). Trimming cost V 7 bases and J 4 bases, with 13 bases left between them. The CDR3 protein is CASTPTDIYGYTF. The CDR3 bases are TGTGCCAGTACCCCGACAGACATCTATGGCTACACCTTC.

CDR3 loop: CASSEGRGSSTEAFF. CDR3 in DNA: TGTGCCAGCAGTGAAGGTCGGGGATCCAGCACTGAAGCTTTCTTT. This chain joins TRBV2 and TRBJ1-1; D is ambiguous. V lost 1 base, J lost 4 bases, and 13 bases lay in between. The CDR3 has 15 amino acids. In germline, CDR1 is SNHLY, CDR2 FYNNEI. Looking up the rest from reference TRBV2 and TRBJ1-1 gives the full variable domain: EPEVTQTPSHQVTQMGQEVILRCVPISNHLYFYWYRQILGQKVEFLVSFYNNEISEKSEIFDDQFSVERPDGSNFTLKIRSTKLEDSAMYFCASSEGRGSSTEAFFGQGTRLTVV.

The chain uses TRBV19 and TRBJ1-2, with TRBD1 identical over 8 bases. The ends lost 5 bases at V and 4 bases at J; junction bases unmatched: 6. The CDR3 runs 14 residues. From germline, CDR1 is LNHDA and CDR2 SQIVND (reference sequence). CDR3: CASSLTGVGYGYTF. Here the CDR3 DNA reads TGTGCCAGTAGTCTGACAGGGGTCGGCTATGGCTACACCTTC. The complete variable domain, with remaining parts taken from reference TRBV19 and TRBJ1-2, reads DGGITQSPKYLFRKEGQNVTLSCEQNLNHDAMYWYRQDPGQGLRLIYYSQIVNDFQKGDIAEGYSVSREKKESFPLTVTSAQKNPTAFYLCASSLTGVGYGYTFGSGTRLTVV.

The V gene is TRBV5-4, the J gene TRBJ1-1; the match to TRBD1 covers 8 bases. This CDR3 spans 17 amino acids. V was pared by 4 bases and J by 4 bases, with 15 bases of the junction left unmatched. Germline V gene sequence: CDR1 SGHNT, CDR2 YYREEE (reference sequence). The CDR3 loop reads CASSPSARGRGGTEAFF. In DNA form, the CDR3 reads TGTGCCAGCAGCCCGTCAGCCAGGGGGCGCGGGGGCACTGAAGCTTTCTTT.

The rearrangement joins TRBV5-1 to TRBJ2-7, with 8 bases aligning to TRBD1. The CDR3 is made up of 17 amino acids. V lost 0 bases, J lost 0 bases, and 8 bases stayed unmatched. Germline V gene sequence: CDR1 SGHRS, CDR2 YFSETQ. For the CDR3, the DNA is TGCGCCAGCAGCTTGGAAGGTGGACAGGGCTTCTCCTACGAGCAGTACTTC. Its protein product is CASSLEGGQGFSYEQYF.

The table lists this clone with a count of one. V and J are TRBV27 and TRBJ1-5, with unresolved D. This CDR3 has 14 residues. V was clipped by 1 base and J by 4 bases, with 8 bases between them. Germline-derived CDR1 and CDR2 are MNHEY and SMNVEV (reference sequence). The CDR3 region is CASSLYGRNQPQHF. CDR3 DNA: TGTGCCAGCAGTTTATACGGCAGGAATCAGCCCCAGCATTTT.

On this clone itself: The germline gene is not matched at one end of the junction; a read error may be the cause. This specimen includes other DNA sequences encoding the same CDR3. The chain links TRBV2 to TRBJ1-1; D might be TRBD1 (5 bases). The CDR3 runs to 11 residues. Germline V gives CDR1 SNHLY, CDR2 FYNNEI. CDR3 DNA sequence: TGTGCCAGCCGGGGGGTCACTGAAGCCTTCTTT. Its protein product is CASRGVTEAFF. Complete variable domain (other parts from reference TRBV2 and TRBJ1-1): EPEVTQTPSHQVTQMGQEVILRCVPISNHLYFYWYRQILGQKVEFLVSFYNNEISEKSEIFDDQFSVERPDGSNFTLKIRSTKLEDSAMYFCASRGVTEAFFGQGTRLTVV.

The V gene is TRBV16, the J gene TRBJ1-5, with D unresolved. V was cut by 6 bases and J by 4 bases, with 16 bases left in between. Germline V CDR1 and CDR2: KGHSY, FQNENV. The CDR3 covers 15 residues. The CDR3 region is CASRQTTSENQPQHF. The CDR3 nucleotides read TGTGCCAGCAGGCAAACAACGTCCGAAAATCAGCCCCAGCATTTT.

The V call is TRBV6-5, the J call TRBJ1-1; no firm D call. From germline, CDR1 is MNHEY and CDR2 SVGAGI. Trimming pared 6 bases from V and 1 base from J, leaving 12 bases between. The CDR3 loop spans 14 amino acids. The CDR3 sequence is CASRGREKNTEAFF. The CDR3 nucleotides are TGTGCCAGCAGGGGGAGAGAGAAGAACACTGAAGCTTTCTTT.

This clone has only one observation. V is TRBV7-2 and J is TRBJ2-7, with TRBD1 as a possible D gene (6 bases). Trimming shortened V by 0 bases and J by 3 bases, and 12 bases separated the two germline ends. The CDR3 consists of 15 residues. Germline CDR1 reads SGHTA; CDR2 reads FQGNSA. For the CDR3, the DNA is TGTGCCAGCAGCTTAGCTGGGCAGGGGATCTACGAGCAGTACTTC. Its translation: CASSLAGQGIYEQYF. The whole variable domain, filled in from reference TRBV7-2 and TRBJ2-7, reads GAGVSQSPSNKVTEKGKDVELRCDPISGHTALYWYRQSLGQGLEFLIYFQGNSAPDKSGLPSDRFSAERTGGSVSTLTIQRTQQEDSAVYLCASSLAGQGIYEQYFGPGTRLTVT.

This clone was recorded only once. The chain employs TRBV15 and TRBJ2-7; 9 positions match TRBD1. This CDR3 has 13 residues. J lost 5 bases, V lost 6 bases, and 5 bases had no gene match. CDR1 is LNHNV and CDR2 is YYDKDF in the germline V gene (reference sequence). Here the CDR3 reads CATRVGQGNEQYF. The CDR3 DNA reads as TGTGCCACCAGAGTGGGACAGGGTAACGAGCAGTACTTC.

This chain uses TRBV19 with TRBJ1-4; no definite D call. The CDR3 totals 11 residues. V lost 3 bases and J lost 11, with 7 bases in between. Germline CDR1 LNHDA, CDR2 SQIVND (reference sequence). CDR3 sequence (DNA): TGTGCCAGTAGTATTACGGGTAAACTGTTTTTT. It is translated as CASSITGKLFF.

The chain carries TRBV15 and TRBJ2-3; 7 nucleotides line up with TRBD1. Unmatched junction bases numbered 17, after V lost 5 bases and J lost 0 bases. There are 19 residues in the CDR3. CDR1 is LNHNV and CDR2 is YYDKDF in the germline V gene (reference sequence). CDR3 protein: CATSPLWDSEKSSTDTQYF. The CDR3 DNA is TGTGCCACCAGCCCTCTTTGGGACAGCGAAAAATCTAGCACAGATACGCAGTATTTT.

In this sample, this clone turned up once. V usage is TRBV4-1 and J usage is TRBJ1-1; D gene uncertain. CDR3 length: 18 residues. The V end lost 1 base, the J end lost 2 bases, and 20 bases lay between the germline ends. CDR1 is MGHRA, CDR2 YSYEKL, per germline. CDR3 amino acids: CASSQALLGLLGNTEAFF. The CDR3 DNA sequence: TGCGCCAGCAGCCAAGCCCTACTAGGGCTCCTCGGCAACACTGAAGCTTTCTTT.

This CDR3 is CASASLGDRGKEDTEAFF. CDR3 bases: TGTGCCAGTGCCAGTCTCGGGGACAGGGGGAAGGAGGACACTGAAGCTTTCTTT. The chain links TRBV19 to TRBJ1-1, with 11 bases fitting TRBD1. This CDR3 is built from 18 residues. V shed 8 bases, J shed 3 bases, and the junction held 17 bases outside the gene matches. The V gene's germline CDR1 is LNHDA and CDR2 SQIVND (reference sequence). The full variable domain, completed using reference TRBV19 and TRBJ1-1, is DGGITQSPKYLFRKEGQNVTLSCEQNLNHDAMYWYRQDPGQGLRLIYYSQIVNDFQKGDIAEGYSVSREKKESFPLTVTSAQKNPTAFYLCASASLGDRGKEDTEAFFGQGTRLTVV.

The chain joins TRBV1 to TRBJ2-1; the D call TRBD1 from the table was never checked on the DNA. TRBV1 is classified as a pseudogene. This CDR3 has 18 amino acids. The CDR3 DNA reads as TGCACCAGCAGCCAAGAGAGGGACAGGAGTCCTAACTTCCATGAGCAGTTCTTC. Translating gives CTSSQERDRSPNFHEQFF.

The chain employs TRBV5-1 and TRBJ2-1, with 7 bases identical to TRBD2. The CDR3 totals 16 residues. Germline V lookup: CDR1 SGHRS, CDR2 YFSETQ. V lost 3 bases to trimming and J lost 8 bases; unmatched junction nucleotides: 14. CDR3 sequence reads: CASSWTGTKTSDEQFF. The CDR3 DNA reads TGCGCCAGCAGCTGGACCGGGACTAAGACTTCGGATGAGCAGTTCTTC.

V usage is TRBV6-1 and J usage is TRBJ1-1; D is undetermined. The CDR3 totals 15 residues. Trimming pared 3 bases from V and 0 bases from J, leaving 11 bases between. Germline V gene data show CDR1 as MNHNS and CDR2 as SASEGT. The CDR3 DNA is TGTGCCAGCAGTGATCGGGCGGGCATGAACACTGAAGCTTTCTTT. Encoded protein: CASSDRAGMNTEAFF.

V gene TRBV2 combines with J gene TRBJ2-7, with D perhaps TRBD2 (6 bases). CDR3 size: 11 residues. V was cut by 8 bases and J by 3 bases, with 8 bases left in between. Germline V gene data show CDR1 as SNHLY and CDR2 as FYNNEI. The CDR3: CASGGSYEQYF. CDR3 bases: TGTGCCAGCGGGGGGAGCTACGAGCAGTACTTC. The full variable domain, with the rest looked up from reference TRBV2 and TRBJ2-7, is EPEVTQTPSHQVTQMGQEVILRCVPISNHLYFYWYRQILGQKVEFLVSFYNNEISEKSEIFDDQFSVERPDGSNFTLKIRSTKLEDSAMYFCASGGSYEQYFGPGTRLTVT.

V is TRBV18 and J is TRBJ2-7, with D tentatively TRBD1 (5 bases). The CDR3 spans 15 residues. Trimming cost V 0 bases and J 2 bases, with 11 bases left between them. Germline CDR1 KGHSH, CDR2 LQKENI. CDR3: CASSPPLQAAYEQYF. In DNA form, the CDR3 reads TGTGCCAGCTCACCACCGCTACAGGCCGCCTACGAGCAGTACTTC.